The rows below give T cell receptor beta chains drawn from one sample of a study of blood T cells in healthy people across ages. TCRdb re-called the 5' RACE reads through MiXCR, storing one row per CDR3 protein. The sample holds 1.5 million to 2 million distinct CDR3 sequences, roughly 49% seen once. The sequencing sample was made of blood. These receptors all stem from a woman aged 35 to 49 in good health. Both conserved end residues are part of each CDR3. Each record gives: CDR3 protein, CDR3 DNA, J gene, V gene, D gene, clone size. A D gene is named only where the DNA matches it firmly. Clone size is shown for a subset of rows, as once, few, many or a class of expanded clone.

CDR3aa: CSASREKETQYF; CDR3nt: TGCAGTGCTAGCAGGGAGAAAGAGACCCAGTACTTC; j_gene: TRBJ2-5; v_gene: TRBV20-1; d_gene: NA; abundance: few
CDR3aa: CASSYTMTWEKLFF; CDR3nt: TGTGCCAGCAGTTACACAATGACCTGGGAAAAACTGTTTTTT; j_gene: TRBJ1-4; v_gene: TRBV6-5; d_gene: NA; abundance: NA
CDR3aa: CASSYPGLSGANVLTF; CDR3nt: TGTGCCAGCAGTTATCCGGGGCTCTCTGGGGCCAACGTCCTGACTTTC; j_gene: TRBJ2-6; v_gene: TRBV6-2/TRBV6-3; d_gene: NA; abundance: NA
CDR3aa: CASKRSRLGVDQYF; CDR3nt: TGTGCCAGCAAACGAAGTAGACTAGGGGTGGACCAGTACTTC; j_gene: TRBJ2-5; v_gene: TRBV6-5; d_gene: NA; abundance: few
CDR3aa: CSATTSGGTYEQYF; CDR3nt: TGCAGTGCCACAACTAGCGGGGGAACCTACGAGCAGTACTTC; j_gene: TRBJ2-7; v_gene: TRBV20-1; d_gene: TRBD2; abundance: few
CDR3aa: CASSLWPGYGYTF; CDR3nt: TGTGCCAGCAGCCTATGGCCAGGCTATGGCTACACCTTC; j_gene: TRBJ1-2; v_gene: TRBV11-2; d_gene: NA; abundance: NA
CDR3aa: CATSREGDRDYGYTF; CDR3nt: TGTGCCACCAGCAGAGAAGGCGACAGGGACTATGGCTACACCTTC; j_gene: TRBJ1-2; v_gene: TRBV15; d_gene: TRBD1; abundance: few
CDR3aa: CASSVHSLSGEQYF; CDR3nt: TGTGCCAGCAGTGTGCACAGTCTGTCGGGGGAGCAGTACTTC; j_gene: TRBJ2-7; v_gene: TRBV6-4; d_gene: NA; abundance: NA
CDR3aa: CSARDLMETQYF; CDR3nt: TGCAGTGCTAGAGATTTAATGGAGACCCAGTACTTC; j_gene: TRBJ2-5; v_gene: TRBV20-1; d_gene: NA; abundance: NA
CDR3aa: CASSFRTSYEQYF; CDR3nt: TGTGCCAGCAGTTTTCGCACTTCCTACGAGCAGTACTTC; j_gene: TRBJ2-7; v_gene: TRBV28; d_gene: NA; abundance: NA
CDR3aa: CASSLGAGSETQYF; CDR3nt: TGTGCCAGCAGCTTAGGGGCAGGGTCGGAGACCCAGTACTTC; j_gene: TRBJ2-5; v_gene: TRBV7-9; d_gene: NA; abundance: many
CDR3aa: CASSLEHIQYF; CDR3nt: TGTGCCAGCAGCTTAGAGCACATTCAGTACTTC; j_gene: TRBJ2-4; v_gene: TRBV7-2; d_gene: NA; abundance: many
CDR3aa: CASSSQGAHQDFNEKLFF; CDR3nt: TGCGCCAGCAGCTCTCAGGGGGCCCACCAAGATTTTAATGAAAAACTGTTTTTT; j_gene: TRBJ1-4; v_gene: TRBV5-1; d_gene: TRBD1; abundance: NA
CDR3aa: CASSEGTGGPYEQYFGAGTQYF; CDR3nt: NA; j_gene: TRBJ2-5; v_gene: TRBV13; d_gene: NA; abundance: NA
CDR3aa: CSVEVFGQNYQETQYF; CDR3nt: TGCAGCGTTGAAGTGTTTGGGCAGAACTACCAAGAGACCCAGTACTTC; j_gene: TRBJ2-5; v_gene: TRBV29-1; d_gene: NA; abundance: NA
CDR3aa: CSASSAGGRWETQYF; CDR3nt: TGCAGTGCTAGTTCAGCGGGGGGGCGGTGGGAGACCCAGTACTTC; j_gene: TRBJ2-5; v_gene: TRBV20-1; d_gene: TRBD2; abundance: few
CDR3aa: CASSYGGSGKGKVFF; CDR3nt: TGTGCCAGCAGTTACGGGGGCTCGGGGAAGGGGAAGGTGTTCTTC; j_gene: TRBJ2-1; v_gene: TRBV27; d_gene: NA; abundance: few
CDR3aa: CASSVGGKGDKVSGANVLTF; CDR3nt: TGTGCCAGCAGCGTAGGTGGGAAGGGGGACAAGGTTTCTGGGGCCAACGTCCTGACTTTC; j_gene: TRBJ2-6; v_gene: TRBV9; d_gene: NA; abundance: NA
CDR3aa: CASSYSYRTYGYTF; CDR3nt: TGTGCCAGCAGTTACTCTTACCGGACCTATGGCTACACCTTC; j_gene: TRBJ1-2; v_gene: TRBV6-2/TRBV6-3; d_gene: NA; abundance: NA
CDR3aa: CASSVGGLGDRDYEQYF; CDR3nt: TGTGCCAGCAGCGTAGGGGGTCTCGGGGACAGGGACTACGAGCAGTACTTC; j_gene: TRBJ2-7; v_gene: TRBV9; d_gene: TRBD1; abundance: NA
CDR3aa: CASSQDWNYNSPLHF; CDR3nt: TGTGCCAGCAGCCAAGATTGGAACTATAATTCACCCCTCCACTTT; j_gene: TRBJ1-6; v_gene: TRBV14; d_gene: NA; abundance: NA
CDR3aa: CASSEALGQGTYVQYF; CDR3nt: TGTGCCAGCAGTGAAGCGCTAGGACAGGGTACCTACGTGCAGTACTTC; j_gene: TRBJ2-4; v_gene: TRBV2; d_gene: TRBD1; abundance: NA
CDR3aa: CASSFPRTGNYNEQYF; CDR3nt: TGTGCCAGCAGCTTCCCAAGGACAGGGAATTACAATGAGCAGTACTTC; j_gene: TRBJ2-7; v_gene: TRBV7-9; d_gene: TRBD1; abundance: NA
CDR3aa: CASSLEQAGRDTQYF; CDR3nt: TGCGCCAGCAGCTTAGAACAGGCGGGGAGAGATACGCAGTATTTT; j_gene: TRBJ2-3; v_gene: TRBV5-1; d_gene: NA; abundance: NA
CDR3aa: CASSPLSGGPQETQYF; CDR3nt: TGTGCCAGCAGTCCCCTTAGCGGGGGGCCCCAAGAGACCCAGTATTTC; j_gene: TRBJ2-5; v_gene: TRBV27; d_gene: TRBD2; abundance: NA
CDR3aa: CASSPFVGRTQYF; CDR3nt: TGTGCCAGCAGCCCTTTTGTTGGTCGGACCCAGTACTTC; j_gene: TRBJ2-5; v_gene: TRBV6-5; d_gene: NA; abundance: few
CDR3aa: CASSAYQGGGSVYTF; CDR3nt: TGTGCCAGCAGCGCCTACCAAGGGGGGGGGAGCGTCTACACCTTC; j_gene: TRBJ1-2; v_gene: TRBV9; d_gene: NA; abundance: few
CDR3aa: CASNPHVGENTEAFF; CDR3nt: TGTGCCAGCAACCCTCACGTAGGGGAGAACACTGAAGCTTTCTTT; j_gene: TRBJ1-1; v_gene: TRBV6-2/TRBV6-3; d_gene: NA; abundance: NA
CDR3aa: CASSPKRQGAAGYTF; CDR3nt: TGTGCCAGCAGTCCTAAAAGACAGGGGGCCGCTGGCTACACCTTC; j_gene: TRBJ1-2; v_gene: TRBV12-3/TRBV12-4; d_gene: TRBD1; abundance: few
CDR3aa: CASSYGVTQYF; CDR3nt: TGTGCCAGCAGCTACGGAGTGACCCAGTACTTC; j_gene: TRBJ2-5; v_gene: TRBV7-2; d_gene: NA; abundance: many
CDR3aa: CASRLPGTSGYEQYF; CDR3nt: TGTGCAAGTCGCTTACCCGGGACTAGCGGCTACGAGCAGTACTTC; j_gene: TRBJ2-7; v_gene: TRBV12-2; d_gene: NA; abundance: NA
CDR3aa: CAISPTGGNTIYF; CDR3nt: TGTGCCATCAGTCCGACAGGGGGAAACACCATATATTTT; j_gene: TRBJ1-3; v_gene: TRBV10-3; d_gene: TRBD1; abundance: few
CDR3aa: CAWGSGELFF; CDR3nt: TGTGCCTGGGGGTCCGGGGAGCTGTTTTTT; j_gene: TRBJ2-2; v_gene: TRBV12-3/TRBV12-4; d_gene: NA; abundance: NA
CDR3aa: CASRGGAAEETQYF; CDR3nt: TGTGCCAGCAGGGGGGGGGCAGCGGAAGAGACCCAGTACTTC; j_gene: TRBJ2-5; v_gene: TRBV11-2; d_gene: NA; abundance: few
CDR3aa: CASSQRTHTDTQYF; CDR3nt: TGCGCCAGCAGCCAAAGGACACACACAGATACGCAGTATTTT; j_gene: TRBJ2-3; v_gene: TRBV4-1; d_gene: NA; abundance: NA
CDR3aa: CSVEQGQGSIGYTF; CDR3nt: TGCAGCGTTGAACAGGGTCAGGGTAGTATAGGCTACACCTTC; j_gene: TRBJ1-2; v_gene: TRBV29-1; d_gene: NA; abundance: few
CDR3aa: CSARDLRGSEQFF; CDR3nt: TGCAGTGCTAGAGATTTACGGGGGTCTGAGCAGTTCTTC; j_gene: TRBJ2-1; v_gene: TRBV20-1; d_gene: NA; abundance: NA
CDR3aa: CASTTGQENSPLHF; CDR3nt: TGCGCCAGCACAACTGGACAGGAGAATTCACCCCTCCACTTT; j_gene: TRBJ1-6; v_gene: TRBV5-1; d_gene: TRBD1; abundance: NA
CDR3aa: CASSIGTGQPQHF; CDR3nt: TGTGCCAGCAGCATCGGGACGGGGCAGCCCCAGCATTTT; j_gene: TRBJ1-5; v_gene: TRBV11-2; d_gene: NA; abundance: NA
CDR3aa: CASSDTSGGYEQFF; CDR3nt: TGTGCCAGCAGTGACACTAGTGGGGGCTATGAGCAGTTCTTC; j_gene: TRBJ2-1; v_gene: TRBV6-5; d_gene: NA; abundance: once
CDR3aa: CASSLHSQGARETQYF; CDR3nt: TGTGCCAGCAGCCTTCATTCACAGGGGGCTAGGGAGACCCAGTACTTC; j_gene: TRBJ2-5; v_gene: TRBV28; d_gene: TRBD1; abundance: NA
CDR3aa: CASTQGRASRNEQFF; CDR3nt: TGTGCCAGCACCCAAGGCAGGGCAAGCCGAAATGAGCAGTTCTTC; j_gene: TRBJ2-1; v_gene: TRBV7-2; d_gene: NA; abundance: NA
CDR3aa: CASSPRVGAIQETQYF; CDR3nt: TGTGCCAGCAGCCCCCGTGTCGGGGCCATACAAGAGACCCAGTACTTC; j_gene: TRBJ2-5; v_gene: TRBV7-2; d_gene: NA; abundance: few
CDR3aa: CSDGGLGQETQYF; CDR3nt: TGCAGCGATGGAGGACTGGGGCAAGAGACCCAGTACTTC; j_gene: TRBJ2-5; v_gene: TRBV29-1; d_gene: NA; abundance: NA
CDR3aa: CSARLQTYEQYF; CDR3nt: TGCAGTGCTAGACTACAGACCTACGAGCAGTACTTC; j_gene: TRBJ2-7; v_gene: TRBV20-1; d_gene: NA; abundance: few